This is a list of T cell receptor beta chains from one sample in a study of T-cell memory formation after mild COVID-19. MiXCR was run by TCRdb on the 5' RACE reads, yielding one entry per CDR3 protein. This table has approximately 400,000 distinct CDR3 sequences, 24% appearing once. The sample taken for sequencing was PBMCs or a T cell subset sorted from them (not recorded which). These receptors were collected from an adult woman who had mild COVID-19 (a few samples of this study predate the infection). Cell type and time point are not known. The CDR3 runs from the conserved cysteine through the conserved F or W. A D gene is named only where the DNA matches it firmly. Clone size, where shown, is once, few, many, or a class for clones that have expanded.

>TRBD2|TRBV6-5|TRBJ2-2|-
TGTGCCAGCAGTTACGGGAGCGGGGACACCGGGGAGCTGTTTTTT
CASSYGSGDTGELFF
>-|TRBV29-1|TRBJ1-2|-
TGCAGCGTTTCCGCGGGCAACTATGGCTACACCTTC
CSVSAGNYGYTF
>-|TRBV7-2|TRBJ2-1|-
TGTGCCAGCAGCTTAGGCGGCAGTGAGCAGTTCTTC
CASSLGGSEQFF
>TRBD2|TRBV7-3|TRBJ2-1|-
TGTGCCAGCAGCTTAATTGGGACTAAGAACCCTAGCTCCTACAATGAGCAGTTCTTC
CASSLIGTKNPSSYNEQFF
>TRBD2|TRBV30|TRBJ2-1|-
TGTGCCTGGAGCAGCGGGGACGATGAGCAGTTCTTC
CAWSSGDDEQFF
>TRBD2|TRBV12-3/TRBV12-4|TRBJ2-1|-
TGTGCCCAAGCCGGGGGGGCAAATAATGAGCAGTTCTTC
CAQAGGANNEQFF
>-|TRBV6-5|TRBJ1-1|-
TGTGCCAGCAGCCAACACAGGAGGAACACTGAAGCTTTCTTT
CASSQHRRNTEAFF
>-|TRBV29-1|TRBJ2-7|-
TGCAGCGTCTCACACGGGCGGCCTTCCTACGAGCAGTACTTC
CSVSHGRPSYEQYF
>-|TRBV10-3|TRBJ1-6|-
TGTGCCATCAGTGACCTGGCCCTCCACTTT
CAISDLALHF
>TRBD2|TRBV29-1|TRBJ2-7|-
TGCAGCGTTGGCGGGAGAGGGCCCTACGAGCAGTACTTC
CSVGGRGPYEQYF
>TRBD1|TRBV4-2|TRBJ2-7|few
TGTGCCAGCAGCCCAGCCGGACAGGGTAGCGAGCAGTACTTC
CASSPAGQGSEQYF
>-|TRBV6-5|TRBJ1-1|-
TGTGCCAGCAGTTACTCAGGGTGGGCTGAAGCTTTCTTT
CASSYSGWAEAFF
>-|TRBV29-1|TRBJ2-1|few
TGCAGCGTCCCCTTGGGGGCAGGCCGGTACAATGAGCAGTTCTTC
CSVPLGAGRYNEQFF
>TRBD1|TRBV19|TRBJ1-1|-
TGTGCCAGTAGTACGGGACAGGGGGCCACTGAAGCTTTCTTT
CASSTGQGATEAFF
>-|TRBV12-3/TRBV12-4|TRBJ2-3|-
TGTGCCAGCAGCTACGGACTCACAGATACGCAGTATTTT
CASSYGLTDTQYF
>-|TRBV15|TRBJ2-7|-
TGTGCCACCAGCAGAGATCTTAGCTACGAGCAGTACTTC
CATSRDLSYEQYF
>-|TRBV6-5|TRBJ2-7|-
TGTGCCAGCAGTTACTCGACGCGGGATATTCTTCTGTACGAGCAGTACTTC
CASSYSTRDILLYEQYF
>TRBD1|TRBV19|TRBJ1-1|-
TGTGCCAGTAGTGTCGGGGACAGGGGAACCGCTGAAGCTTTCTTT
CASSVGDRGTAEAFF
>TRBD2|TRBV5-1|TRBJ2-1|few
TGCGCCAGCGGGCCCCCCCTAGTAGCGGGAGTATCAAATGAGCAGTTCTTC
CASGPPLVAGVSNEQFF
>-|TRBV29-1|TRBJ2-7|few
TGCAGCGTTGTTAGGGACGGTCGCGAGCAGTACTTC
CSVVRDGREQYF
>TRBD1|TRBV20-1|TRBJ1-5|-
TGCAGTGCTATCTCGGGACAGGGGATCGGGGGCAATCAGCCCCAGCATTTT
CSAISGQGIGGNQPQHF
>-|TRBV24-1|TRBJ1-1|few
TGTGCCACCAGTGATTCTTACAGGGACACTGAAGCTTTCTTT
CATSDSYRDTEAFF
>-|TRBV14|TRBJ2-7|few
TGTGCCAGCAGCCAAGTCCTGAGCTCCTACGAGCAGTACTTC
CASSQVLSSYEQYF
>-|TRBV20-1|TRBJ1-1|-
TGCAGTGCTAGGAGGGGGACGTCGAACACTGAAGCTTTCTTT
CSARRGTSNTEAFF
>-|TRBV4-2|TRBJ2-7|-
TGTGCCAGCAGCCAAGATCCTTCCCCCTACGAGCAGTACTTC
CASSQDPSPYEQYF
>-|TRBV4-2|TRBJ2-3|few
TGTGCCAGCAGCCAAGATGGGGCCACCACAGATACGCAGTATTTT
CASSQDGATTDTQYF
>-|TRBV15|TRBJ1-1|-
TGTGCCACCAGCAGAGATCTGCCGGGGAACACTGAAGCTTTCTTT
CATSRDLPGNTEAFF
>TRBD1|TRBV12-3/TRBV12-4|TRBJ2-7|-
TGTGCCAGCAGAGAGACAGGGTCCTACGAGCAGTACTTC
CASRETGSYEQYF
>TRBD1|TRBV6-5|TRBJ2-1|few
TGTGCCAGCAGTTACTCGATGGGGACAGGGAGCTCCTACAATGAGCAGTTCTTC
CASSYSMGTGSSYNEQFF
>-|TRBV5-1|TRBJ1-1|few
TGCGCCAGCAGCCCGGACGGCCGGAACACTGAAGCTTTCTTT
CASSPDGRNTEAFF
>-|TRBV6-5|TRBJ1-2|few
TGTGCCAGCAGTTACAGTGGAGGGTTCATTGATGGCTACACCTTC
CASSYSGGFIDGYTF
>-|TRBV5-5|TRBJ2-7|-
TGTGCCAGCAGCTTTAAGGGAGCAAACTACGAGCAGTACTTC
CASSFKGANYEQYF
>TRBD2|TRBV7-2|TRBJ2-7|few
TGTGCCAGCAGCTTTAACGGGGGGTCCTACGAGCAGTACTTC
CASSFNGGSYEQYF
>TRBD2|TRBV5-1|TRBJ2-5|-
TGCGCCAGCAGCCCCGTAAAGGGAGGGCAAGAGACCCAGTACTTC
CASSPVKGGQETQYF
>-|TRBV19|TRBJ2-4|few
TGTGCCAGTAGTATCCTCAGGGGCGAGGACATTCAGTACTTC
CASSILRGEDIQYF
>TRBD2|TRBV7-6|TRBJ2-3|few
TGTGCCAGCAGCCGGACTAGCGAATCCCCAGGGATGCAGTATTTT
CASSRTSESPGMQYF
>-|TRBV7-9|TRBJ2-7|few
TGTGCCAGCAGCTTAGTCGACCCCTACGAGCAGTACTTC
CASSLVDPYEQYF
>-|TRBV7-8|TRBJ2-1|few
TGTGCCAGCAGCTTAGTGCCCCTGGAGCAGTTCTTC
CASSLVPLEQFF
>-|TRBV4-2|TRBJ2-3|few
TGTGCCAGTGGGTGGGGCAGCACAGATACGCAGTATTTT
CASGWGSTDTQYF
>TRBD2|TRBV3-1|TRBJ2-7|few
TGTGCCAGCAGCAAGGCATTTGGACTAGCGAATCCCTACGAGCAGTACTTC
CASSKAFGLANPYEQYF
>-|TRBV20-1|TRBJ2-1|-
TGCAGTGCTAGTTTCCGCGGAAAGACCTACAATGAGCGGTTCTTC
CSASFRGKTYNERFF
>-|TRBV9|TRBJ1-1|-
TGTGCCAGCAGCCCTCCCACAGGGAGGCCTGAAGCTTTCTTT
CASSPPTGRPEAFF
>-|TRBV27|TRBJ2-5|-
TGTGCCAGCAGTAGGAGGACAATGGCTCCAAGGGAGACCCAGTACTTC
CASSRRTMAPRETQYF
>-|TRBV20-1|TRBJ1-1|-
TGCAGTGCCCCGGGACACACGAACACTGAAGCTTTCTTT
CSAPGHTNTEAFF
>TRBD1|TRBV11-2|TRBJ1-6|many
TGTGCCAGCAGCTTAGGGGCAGGGGGGAATTCACCCCTCCACTTT
CASSLGAGGNSPLHF
>TRBD1|TRBV9|TRBJ2-7|few
TGTGCCAGCAGCGTAGGAAGGACAGGCGCCTACGAGCAGTACTTC
CASSVGRTGAYEQYF
>-|TRBV30|TRBJ1-1|few
TGTGCCTGGAGTACACAGACTCCGAACACTGAAGCTTTCTTT
CAWSTQTPNTEAFF
>-|TRBV12-3/TRBV12-4|TRBJ2-1|many
TGTGCCAGCAGTTTAGAATCGGGAATGGGCAATGAGCAGTTCTTC
CASSLESGMGNEQFF
>-|TRBV5-6|TRBJ1-6|few
TGTGCCAGCAGCTTTCGAGGCAGAAATTCACCCCTCCACTTT
CASSFRGRNSPLHF
>TRBD1|TRBV11-2|TRBJ2-1|-
TGTGCCAGCAATGTGGACAGGGGTTACAATGAGCAGTTCTTC
CASNVDRGYNEQFF
>-|TRBV7-9|TRBJ2-2|many
TGTGCCATACCGGTGTGGCAGGCACCCACGAACACCGGGGAGCTGTTTTTT
CAIPVWQAPTNTGELFF
>TRBD2|TRBV7-2|TRBJ2-1|-
TGTGCCAGCAGCTTCTCGGGACTAGCGGCCGGGTACAATGAGCAGTTCTTC
CASSFSGLAAGYNEQFF
>-|TRBV5-1|TRBJ1-2|once
TGCGCCAGCAGCCCAAGGGGGAACGAGGGAAGATATGGCTACACCTTC
CASSPRGNEGRYGYTF
>TRBD2|TRBV4-2|TRBJ2-7|-
TGTGCCAGCAGCCCGGGGGGGCCTCCCGCCTACGAGCAGTACTTC
CASSPGGPPAYEQYF
>TRBD2|TRBV18|TRBJ2-5|-
TGTGCCAGCTCATCCGGACTAGCCGCCAACCAAGAGACCCAGTACTTC
CASSSGLAANQETQYF
>-|TRBV18|TRBJ2-3|few
TGTGCCAGCTCACCCTGGGATCGCACAGATACGCAGTATTTT
CASSPWDRTDTQYF
>TRBD2|TRBV6-2/TRBV6-3|TRBJ2-7|once
TGTGCCAGCAGTTACGTAGCGGGAGGGCCCTACGAGCAGTACTTC
CASSYVAGGPYEQYF
>-|TRBV7-3|TRBJ2-3|many
TGTGCCAGCAGTTCAGGCACAGATACGCAGTATTTT
CASSSGTDTQYF
>TRBD1|TRBV29-1|TRBJ1-5|many
TGCAGCGTTGGGTGGACAGGGGATCAGCCCCAGCATTTT
CSVGWTGDQPQHF